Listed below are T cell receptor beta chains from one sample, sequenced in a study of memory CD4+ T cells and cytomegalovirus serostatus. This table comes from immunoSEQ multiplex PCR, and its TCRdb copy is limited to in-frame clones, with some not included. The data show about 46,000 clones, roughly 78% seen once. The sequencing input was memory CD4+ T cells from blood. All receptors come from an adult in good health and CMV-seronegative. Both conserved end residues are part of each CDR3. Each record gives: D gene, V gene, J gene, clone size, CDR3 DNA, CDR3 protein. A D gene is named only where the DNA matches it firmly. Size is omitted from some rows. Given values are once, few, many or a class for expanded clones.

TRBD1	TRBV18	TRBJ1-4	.	TGTGCCAGCTCACATGGGACAGAGAATGAAAAACTGTTTTTT	CASSHGTENEKLFF
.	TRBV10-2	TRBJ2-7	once	TGCGCCAGCACTCGAGGGGGGGCCGAGCAGTACTTC	CASTRGGAEQYF
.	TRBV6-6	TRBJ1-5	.	TGTGCCAGCAGCCCACCTAATCAGCCCCAGCATTTT	CASSPPNQPQHF
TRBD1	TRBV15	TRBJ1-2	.	TGTGCCACCAGCAGAGATTATAGGGGGCATGGCTACACCTTC	CATSRDYRGHGYTF
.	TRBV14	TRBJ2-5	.	TGTGCCAGCAGCCAAGAATTGAGGGAACAGACCCAGTACTTC	CASSQELREQTQYF
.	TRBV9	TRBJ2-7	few	TGTGCCAGCAGCACCCACTCCGGTAGCTCCTACGAGCAGTACTTC	CASSTHSGSSYEQYF
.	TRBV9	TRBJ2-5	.	TGTGCCAGCAGCGTAGGACTAAACCGAAACCGGGAGACCCAGTACTTC	CASSVGLNRNRETQYF
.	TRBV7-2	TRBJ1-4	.	TGTGCCAGCAGCTTATACCAGGCAACTAATGAAAAACTGTTTTTT	CASSLYQATNEKLFF
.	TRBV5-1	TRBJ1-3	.	TGCGCCAGCAGCAAGGGTGGTACTGGAAACACCATATATTTT	CASSKGGTGNTIYF
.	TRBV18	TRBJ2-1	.	TGTGCCAGCTCACCTCCGGGACAAGGAAGGGATGAGCAGTTCTTC	CASSPPGQGRDEQFF
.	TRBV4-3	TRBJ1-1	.	TGCGCCAGCAGCCAAGATCCGATCATGAACACTGAAGCTTTCTTT	CASSQDPIMNTEAFF
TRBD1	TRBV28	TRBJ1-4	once	TGTGCCAGCCGGGACAGGGTAAATGAAAAACTGTTTTTT	CASRDRVNEKLFF
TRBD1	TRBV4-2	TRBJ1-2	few	TGTGCCAGCAGGACCGGGACAGGGGGCACCTATGGCTACACCTTC	CASRTGTGGTYGYTF
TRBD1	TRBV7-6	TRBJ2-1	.	TGTGCCAGCAGCTTGGGACAGCACAATGAGCAGTTCTTC	CASSLGQHNEQFF
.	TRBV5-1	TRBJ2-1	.	TGCGCCAGCAGCTTGGATGTGGATGAGCAGTTCTTC	CASSLDVDEQFF
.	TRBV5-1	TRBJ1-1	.	TGCGCCAGCAGCACCGGGGGTTACACTGAAGCTTTCTTT	CASSTGGYTEAFF
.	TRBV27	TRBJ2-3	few	TGTGCCAGCAGTTTTAAGAGCACAGATACGCAGTATTTT	CASSFKSTDTQYF
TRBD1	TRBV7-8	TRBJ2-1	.	TGTGCCGCCAGCTTATGGGACAGGACGGACAATGAGCAGTTCTTC	CAASLWDRTDNEQFF
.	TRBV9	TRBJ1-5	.	TGTGCCAGCAGCGTCGACAGGTTCCAGCAGCCCCAGCATTTT	CASSVDRFQQPQHF
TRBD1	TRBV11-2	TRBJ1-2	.	TGTGCCAGCAGCTCTTCCGGGACAGGGTTTTATGGCTACACCTTC	CASSSSGTGFYGYTF
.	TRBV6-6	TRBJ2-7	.	TGTGCCAGCACCCGGGGGTTACCCTCCTACGAGCAGTACTTC	CASTRGLPSYEQYF
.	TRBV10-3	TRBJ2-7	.	TGTGCCATCAGTGAGTCGAAGGGGGGGCTGGACTACGAGCAGTACTTC	CAISESKGGLDYEQYF
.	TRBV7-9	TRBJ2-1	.	TGTGCCAGCAGCCCTAGAACCGGGGGCCTAAATGAGCAGTTCTTC	CASSPRTGGLNEQFF
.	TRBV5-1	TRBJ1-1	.	TGCGCCAGCAGCTTGGGTCGAATCACTGAAGCTTTCTTT	CASSLGRITEAFF
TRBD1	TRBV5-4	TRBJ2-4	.	TGTGCCAGCTCCTCAAACCCACAGGGGGCTATGAACATTCAGTACTTC	CASSSNPQGAMNIQYF
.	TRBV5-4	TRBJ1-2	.	TGTGCCAGCGGAGACTATGGCTACACCTTC	CASGDYGYTF
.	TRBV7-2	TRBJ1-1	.	TGTGCCAGCAGCTTAGCGGAGAACACTGAAGCTTTCTTT	CASSLAENTEAFF
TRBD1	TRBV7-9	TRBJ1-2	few	TGTGCCAGCAGCCCACAGGGGGATGGTGGTGGCTACACCTTC	CASSPQGDGGGYTF
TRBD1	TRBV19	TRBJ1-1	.	TGTGCCAGTAGTAGTCGGCAGGGGGTTCGGTCAGACACTGAAGCTTTCTTT	CASSSRQGVRSDTEAFF
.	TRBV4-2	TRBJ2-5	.	TGTGCCAGCAGCCAAGACCTCAGTGTGACCCAGTACTTC	CASSQDLSVTQYF